Listed here are 6 T cell receptor beta chains from one sample, sequenced in a study of high-grade serous ovarian cancer treatment subgroups. Sequenced by immunoSEQ multiplex PCR; TCRdb stores in-frame clones only, minus some. The sample consists of roughly 29,000 clones, about 81% of them appearing once. Tumor samples were taken before definitive surgery or chemotherapy. The sequenced material came from tumor tissue. These TCRs come from a human donor with high-grade serous ovarian cancer.

The rearrangement uses TRBV29-1 and TRBJ2-7, with D maybe TRBD1 (7 bases). Trimming left V 2 bases short and J 5 bases short, with 16 bases between. The CDR3 sequence is 14 residues long. CDR1 SQVTM and CDR2 ANQGSEA come from the germline V gene. Here the CDR3 reads CSVEWGVTGNEQYF. The DNA for the CDR3 is TGCAGCGTTGAATGGGGGGTGACAGGGAACGAGCAGTACTTC.

In nucleotides, the CDR3 is TGCGCCAGCAGCTGGAGGGACAGCCAGAACACTGAAGCTTTCTTT. Its translation is CASSWRDSQNTEAFF. The chain employs TRBV5-1 and TRBJ1-1; TRBD1 aligns across 7 bases. Germline-derived CDR1 and CDR2 are SGHRS and YFSETQ. The junction had 6 bases not matched to a gene; V was cut back by 3 bases and J by 1 base. This CDR3 has 15 residues.

The gene calls are TRBV19 and TRBJ2-3; no definite D call. Germline values: CDR1 LNHDA, CDR2 SQIVND (reference sequence). V shed 5 bases and J shed 0 bases, with 6 bases lying between them. The length of the CDR3 is 13 residues. This chain's CDR3 is CASSSFSTDTQYF. CDR3 nucleotides: TGTGCCAGTAGTTCGTTCAGCACAGATACGCAGTATTTT.

The chain has TRBV5-8 and TRBJ2-7; D ambiguous. In germline, CDR1 is SGHTS, CDR2 YDEGEE. Trimming removed 2 bases from V and 7 bases from J, with 10 bases in between. The length of the CDR3 is 12 residues. CDR3 DNA sequence: TGTGCCAGCAGCTTATCTATGTGGGAGCAGTACTTC. Its translation: CASSLSMWEQYF.

This sequence joins TRBV5-1 and TRBJ2-7; the D is unclear. The CDR3 covers 11 residues. Between the trimmed V and J ends, which lost 5 bases and 3 bases, there was a span of 6 bases. Germline values: CDR1 SGHRS, CDR2 YFSETQ. CDR3 loop: CASRAGYEQYF. The CDR3 DNA reads as TGCGCCAGCAGAGCCGGCTACGAGCAGTACTTC.

This clone has more than one count but fewer than ten. This rearrangement joins TRBV7-9 to TRBJ1-3; 8 bases are a match to TRBD1. The germline gives CDR1 SEHNR, CDR2 FQNEAQ (reference sequence). V gave up 5 bases and J gave up 0 bases; unmatched junction bases: 9. This CDR3 has 17 amino acids. The CDR3 spells CASSVWTGRNSGNTIYF. The CDR3 bases are TGTGCCAGCAGCGTATGGACAGGGCGAAACTCTGGAAACACCATATATTTT.